These 12 T cell receptor beta chains came from one sample sequenced in a study of beta chain features in type 1 diabetes. No antigens are known for them. Study findings and constraints: When Type 1 diabetes patients were examined, their TCRB CDR3s proved moderately but significantly shorter in all four CD4+ subsets.

Expressed TCRB transcripts were sequenced, since all the RNA that had been isolated was reverse transcribed. Produced via immunoSEQ multiplex PCR; TCRdb's table is partial and in-frame only. The sample carries about 370,000 clones, around 9.6% recorded once. Sequencing was done on a sample of central memory CD4+ T cells from blood. The source of these receptors is a man aged 30 to 45 with type 1 diabetes.

This clone appeared a few times. This chain joins TRBV10-3 and TRBJ2-1; possibly TRBD1 for D (6 bases). The V end lost 6 bases, the J end lost 4 bases, and 19 bases lay between the germline ends. CDR1 is ENHRY, CDR2 SYGVKD, per germline. The CDR3 consists of 16 residues. The CDR3: CAIRLSEDSLYNEQFF. The CDR3 DNA reads as TGTGCCATCAGACTTAGCGAGGACAGCTTATACAATGAGCAGTTCTTC.

J is TRBJ2-5 and V is TRBV7-2, with D unclear. In germline, CDR1 is SGHTA, CDR2 FQGNSA. The CDR3 has 12 amino acids. V lost 4 bases and J 5 bases, leaving 8 bases between the germline ends. The DNA for the CDR3 is TGTGCCAGCAGCTCCACCCGGGAGACCCAGTACTTC. This translates into CASSSTRETQYF.

This clone has more than one count but fewer than ten. J is TRBJ2-7 and V is TRBV7-9; TRBD2 agrees at 10 bases. Germline CDR1 is SEHNR and CDR2 is FQNEAQ (reference sequence). This CDR3 contains 19 residues. Trimming took 5 bases from V and 0 from J; bases not matched to a gene: 16. Here the CDR3 DNA reads TGTGCCAGCAGCCTCCGGGACAGCGGTACTAGCGGGAACTCCTACGAGCAGTACTTC. Its translation is CASSLRDSGTSGNSYEQYF.

Concerning this clone: A read error may produce the germline difference seen at one junction end. The chain recombines TRBV7-9 with TRBJ1-3; the match to TRBD1 covers 7 bases. Germline loops: CDR1 SEHNR, CDR2 FQNEAQ (reference sequence). The CDR3 is made up of 14 amino acids. CDR3 in amino acids: CSSSSRDRGNTIYF. The DNA for the CDR3 is TGTTCCAGCAGCTCGAGGGACAGAGGAAACACCATATATTTT.

The sample holds many counts of this clone. The chain recombines TRBV30 with TRBJ2-7, with 8 positions matching TRBD2. There are 15 residues in the CDR3. With V trimmed by 4 bases and J by 0 bases, 8 bases remained unmatched. The germline CDR1 and CDR2 sequences are GTSNPN and SVGIG (reference sequence). The CDR3 DNA reads as TGTGCCTGGATCCCTACGGGGGGGGCCTCCTACGAGCAGTACTTC. It specifies CAWIPTGGASYEQYF.

This clone was detected only a few times. The chain couples TRBV30 to TRBJ1-5; possible D gene TRBD1, 5 bases. Germline CDR1 GTSNPN, CDR2 SVGIG (reference sequence). The CDR3 runs 17 residues. Trimming removed 0 bases from V and 4 bases from J, with 19 bases in between. The CDR3 DNA sequence: TGTGCCTGGAGTGTACGGGGGACCGGGACGGGAAATCAGCCCCAGCATTTT. Translating gives CAWSVRGTGTGNQPQHF.

This clone has just a few counts. The chain employs TRBV5-1 and TRBJ2-3, with D tentatively TRBD1 (6 bases). V dropped 2 bases and J dropped 2 bases, with 12 bases sitting between them. In germline, CDR1 is SGHRS, CDR2 YFSETQ. The CDR3 contains 15 residues. The CDR3 bases are TGCGCCAGCAGCTTTAAAGGACAGACCACAGATACGCAGTATTTT. Translated: CASSFKGQTTDTQYF.

V and J are TRBV18 and TRBJ2-1; 8 bases are shared with TRBD1. CDR1 is KGHSH and CDR2 is LQKENI in the germline V gene. V shed 3 bases and J 9 bases; nucleotides not matched to a gene: 10. The CDR3 loop spans 15 amino acids. The CDR3 DNA reads as TGTGCCAGCTCACCCCCGGGACAGGTTAGTAGTGAGCAGTTCTTC. This gives the protein CASSPPGQVSSEQFF.

The chain couples TRBV2 to TRBJ1-1, with 7 bases fitting TRBD1. Germline V gene data show CDR1 as SNHLY and CDR2 as FYNNEI. Trimming took 2 bases from V and 5 from J; bases not matched to a gene: 5. This CDR3 has 14 residues. DNA of the CDR3: TGTGCCAGCAGTGAAACAGGGGTTTGGACTGAAGCTTTCTTT. It yields the protein CASSETGVWTEAFF.

This chain links TRBV5-1 with TRBJ2-7, with D possibly being TRBD2 (5 bases). Germline V gene sequence: CDR1 SGHRS, CDR2 YFSETQ. The CDR3 sequence is 15 residues long. Trimming took 4 bases from V and 7 from J, leaving 21 bases between them. The CDR3, as DNA: TGCGCCAGCAGCCTGGCACGCGGGTTCACCGGGGAGCAGTACTTC. This encodes CASSLARGFTGEQYF.

In this sample, this clone turned up a few times. The chain employs TRBV7-3 and TRBJ2-2; TRBD2 matches 14 bases. The germline gives CDR1 SGHTA, CDR2 FQGTGA. With V trimmed by 5 bases and J by 6 bases, 5 bases remained unmatched. The CDR3 runs to 16 residues. The CDR3 reads CASSKGTSGSAGELFF. CDR3 DNA sequence: TGTGCCAGCAGCAAAGGGACTAGCGGGAGCGCCGGGGAGCTGTTTTTT.

The CDR3 DNA reads as TGCGCCAGCAGCTTGTTGTCCTCTAACCAAGAGACCCAGTACTTC. It yields the protein CASSLLSSNQETQYF. The chain joins TRBV5-1 to TRBJ2-5, with D unclear. There are 15 residues in the CDR3. From germline, CDR1 is SGHRS and CDR2 YFSETQ. With 1 base removed from V and 0 bases from J, the gap between germline ends came to 10 bases.